The source of this T cell receptor (beta chain) is a study of Graves' ophthalmopathy and Graves' hyperthyroidism. The germline gives CDR1 ENHRY, CDR2 SYGVKD. J was trimmed by 1 base and V by 2 bases; bases with no gene match: 7. The CDR3 covers 16 residues. The study amplified TCR beta CDR3 regions using RNA transcripts. RT-PCR with HTBI primers came first, then second-round multiplex PCR. TCRdb itself ran the multiplex PCR reads through MiXCR, one entry per CDR3 protein. The sample yields 1 million to 1.3 million distinct CDR3 sequences, around a third seen once. Study-level points and caveats: Appearing in blood as well were most expanded thyroid clonotypes above 0.001 frequency.

This clonotype was seen repeatedly, ten times or more. Antigen: not known. This rearrangement joins TRBV10-3 to TRBJ2-5, with 7 bases lining up with TRBD1. The sequenced sample consisted of peripheral blood or thyroid tissue (not recorded which). The TCR was taken from an adult man with Graves' hyperthyroidism. DNA for the CDR3: TGTGCCATCAGTGAGATGCCGGGACAGATCCAAGAGACCCAGTACTTC. Translated, it gives CAISEMPGQIQETQYF.